Listed below are T cell receptor beta chains from one sample, sequenced in a study of blood T cell repertoires in COVID-19. Only in-frame clones appear in the TCRdb table, and some are missing; sequencing was by immunoSEQ multiplex PCR. The sample records about 57,000 clones, 82% being singletons. The sequencing sample was made of peripheral blood. The receptors here all came from a woman between 55 and 75 years old with acute or convalescent COVID-19. CDR3s leave out the opening cysteine and the closing phenylalanine or tryptophan. Each record gives: V gene, CDR3 protein.

V: TRBV7-2; CDR3: ASSARGFSNQPQH
V: TRBV7-2; CDR3: ASSNLNTEAF
V: TRBV29-1; CDR3: SGKTGVETQY
V: TRBV5-1; CDR3: ASSLTISGGEQY
V: TRBV6-5; CDR3: ASNLGLLYQETQY
V: TRBV19; CDR3: ASSQRGGPQH
V: TRBV7-2; CDR3: ASSNKGGTGRYGYT
V: TRBV3-1/TRBV3-2; CDR3: ASSQDWGSEAF
V: TRBV7-2; CDR3: ASSLGLAGTDTQY
V: TRBV10-2; CDR3: ASSDSQGAGAF
V: TRBV28; CDR3: ASRPLLAGWSSYNEQF
V: TRBV11-2; CDR3: ASSSVSSPGELF
V: TRBV19; CDR3: ASRDRVGYT
V: TRBV10-3; CDR3: ASIDYVNTEAF
V: TRBV6-2/TRBV6-3; CDR3: ASSYSNRHEQF
V: TRBV18; CDR3: ASSPARPLGGYGYT
V: TRBV7-3; CDR3: ASAAVPTNYYGYT
V: TRBV6-1; CDR3: ASSEGGGDNQPQH
V: TRBV19; CDR3: ASSPQGYEQY
V: TRBV6-5; CDR3: ASSYTDRGNTIY
V: TRBV2; CDR3: ASRKDRGRVDEQY
V: TRBV7-2; CDR3: ASSLRGQGDGYT
V: TRBV19; CDR3: ASRMTSTGVGMAF
V: TRBV6-1; CDR3: ASRRQESDGYT
V: TRBV3-1/TRBV3-2; CDR3: ASSLRIQTGGGYT
V: TRBV3-1/TRBV3-2; CDR3: ASSQDRGLY
V: TRBV5-1; CDR3: ASSLISLRYNEQF
V: TRBV6-5; CDR3: ASRDRAGTGELF
V: TRBV10-2; CDR3: ASGGAGDTQY
V: TRBV11-2; CDR3: ASSRAGTNTGELF
V: TRBV5-1; CDR3: ASSRSGTGGEKLF
V: TRBV6-5; CDR3: ASRNRGVGNQPQH
V: TRBV6-6; CDR3: ASSPSGTGVFSKVYGYT
V: TRBV27; CDR3: ASTSYGENEQF
V: TRBV5-1; CDR3: ASSGTVYGYT
V: TRBV27; CDR3: ASREQGAGGYT